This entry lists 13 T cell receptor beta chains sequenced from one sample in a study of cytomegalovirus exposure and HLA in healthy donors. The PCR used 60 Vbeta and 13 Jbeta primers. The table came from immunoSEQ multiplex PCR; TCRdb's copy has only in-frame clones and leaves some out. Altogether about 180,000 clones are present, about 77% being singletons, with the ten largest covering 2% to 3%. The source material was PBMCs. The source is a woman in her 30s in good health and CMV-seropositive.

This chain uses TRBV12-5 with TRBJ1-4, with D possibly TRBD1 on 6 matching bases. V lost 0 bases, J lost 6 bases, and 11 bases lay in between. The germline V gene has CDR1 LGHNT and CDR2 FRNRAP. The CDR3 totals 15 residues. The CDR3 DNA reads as TGTGCTAGTGGTTTGGTAGGGGGGGCAGATGAAAAACTGTTTTTT. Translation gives CASGLVGGADEKLFF.

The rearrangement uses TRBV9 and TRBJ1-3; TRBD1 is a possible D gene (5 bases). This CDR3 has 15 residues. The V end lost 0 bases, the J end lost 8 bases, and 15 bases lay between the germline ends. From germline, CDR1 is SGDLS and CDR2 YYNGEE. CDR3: CASSVVGQGEDTIYF. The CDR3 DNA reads TGTGCCAGCAGCGTAGTTGGGCAGGGTGAGGACACCATATATTTT. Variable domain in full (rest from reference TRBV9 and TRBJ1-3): DSGVTQTPKHLITATGQRVTLRCSPRSGDLSVYWYQQSLDQGLQFLIQYYNGEERAKGNILERFSAQQFPDLHSELNLSSLELGDSALYFCASSVVGQGEDTIYFGEGSWLTVV.

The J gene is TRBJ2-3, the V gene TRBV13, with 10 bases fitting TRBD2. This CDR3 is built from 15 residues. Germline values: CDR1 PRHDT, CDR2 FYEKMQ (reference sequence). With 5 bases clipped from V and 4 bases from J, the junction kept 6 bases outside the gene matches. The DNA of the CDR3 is TGTGCCAGCAGCCTCAGCGGGGGGGCGGCAGATACGCAGTATTTT. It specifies CASSLSGGAADTQYF.

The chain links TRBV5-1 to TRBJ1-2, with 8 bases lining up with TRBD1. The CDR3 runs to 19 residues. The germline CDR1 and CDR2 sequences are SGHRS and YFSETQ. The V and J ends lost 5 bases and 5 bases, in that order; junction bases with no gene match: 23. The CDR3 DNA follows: TGCGCCAGCAGTTATAACCCAAGGGGGACAGGCTCCACGCCTTATGGCTACACCTTC. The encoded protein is CASSYNPRGTGSTPYGYTF.

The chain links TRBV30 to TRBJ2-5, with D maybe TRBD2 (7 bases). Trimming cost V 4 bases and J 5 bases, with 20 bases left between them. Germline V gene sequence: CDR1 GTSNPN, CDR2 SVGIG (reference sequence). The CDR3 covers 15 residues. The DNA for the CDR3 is TGTGCCTGGACCGGCGTAGGGGGGGTAGGCGAGACCCAGTACTTC. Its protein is CAWTGVGGVGETQYF.

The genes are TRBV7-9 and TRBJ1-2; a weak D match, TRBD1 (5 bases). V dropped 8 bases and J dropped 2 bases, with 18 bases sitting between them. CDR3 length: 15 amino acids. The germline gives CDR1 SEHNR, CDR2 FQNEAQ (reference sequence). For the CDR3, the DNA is TGTGCCAGCGGCCCCCAGGGTTTTTCCAACTATGGCTACACCTTC. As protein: CASGPQGFSNYGYTF. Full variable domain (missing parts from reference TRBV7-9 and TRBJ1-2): DTGVSQNPRHKITKRGQNVTFRCDPISEHNRLYWYRQTLGQGPEFLTYFQNEAQLEKSRLLSDRFSAERPKGSFSTLEIQRTEQGDSAMYLCASGPQGFSNYGYTFGSGTRLTVV.

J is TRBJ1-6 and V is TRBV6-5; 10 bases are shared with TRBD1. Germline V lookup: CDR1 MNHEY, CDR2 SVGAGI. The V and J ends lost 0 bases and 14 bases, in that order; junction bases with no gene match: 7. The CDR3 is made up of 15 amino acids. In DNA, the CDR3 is TGTGCCAGCAGTTACTCTCGGACAGGGGGGAGGACCCTCCACTTT. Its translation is CASSYSRTGGRTLHF.

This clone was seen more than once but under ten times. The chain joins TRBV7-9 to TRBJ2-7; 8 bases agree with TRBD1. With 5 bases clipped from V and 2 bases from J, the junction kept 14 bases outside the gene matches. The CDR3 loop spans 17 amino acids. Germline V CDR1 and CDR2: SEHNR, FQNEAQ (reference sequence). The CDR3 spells CASSPRRGPSITYEQYF. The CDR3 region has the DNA TGTGCCAGCAGCCCACGCAGGGGGCCCTCTATTACCTACGAGCAGTACTTC.

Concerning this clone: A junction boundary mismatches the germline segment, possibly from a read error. CDR3 sequence (DNA): TGTGCCAGCAGTTACGTCGACGACTATGGCTGCACCTTC. Encoded protein: CASSYVDDYGCTF. V gene TRBV6-6 combines with J gene TRBJ1-2, with D unclear. Germline V gene data show CDR1 as MNHNY and CDR2 as SVGAGI (reference sequence). CDR3 length equals 13 residues.

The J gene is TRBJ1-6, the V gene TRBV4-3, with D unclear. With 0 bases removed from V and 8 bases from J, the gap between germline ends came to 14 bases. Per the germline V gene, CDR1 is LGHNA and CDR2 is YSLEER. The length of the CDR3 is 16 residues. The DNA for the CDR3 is TGCGCCAGCAGCCAAGATGGGAATAGCGGCGATTCACCCCTCCACTTT. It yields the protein CASSQDGNSGDSPLHF.

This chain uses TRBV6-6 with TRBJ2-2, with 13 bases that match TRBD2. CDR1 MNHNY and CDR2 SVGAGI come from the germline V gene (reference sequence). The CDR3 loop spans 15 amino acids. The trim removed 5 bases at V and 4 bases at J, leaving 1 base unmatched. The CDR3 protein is CASSRLAGGTGELFF. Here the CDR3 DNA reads TGTGCCAGCAGTAGACTAGCGGGGGGCACCGGGGAGCTGTTTTTT.

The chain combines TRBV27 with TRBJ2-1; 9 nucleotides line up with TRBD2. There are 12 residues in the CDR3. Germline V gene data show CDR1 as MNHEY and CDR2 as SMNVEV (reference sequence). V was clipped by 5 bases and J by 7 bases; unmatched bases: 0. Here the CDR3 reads CASSLAGNEQFF. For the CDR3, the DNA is TGTGCCAGCAGTCTAGCGGGGAATGAGCAGTTCTTC.

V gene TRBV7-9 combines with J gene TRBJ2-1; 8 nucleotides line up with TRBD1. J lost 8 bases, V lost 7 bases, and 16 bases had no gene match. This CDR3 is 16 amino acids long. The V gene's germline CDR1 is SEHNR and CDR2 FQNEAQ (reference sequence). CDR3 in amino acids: CASTPTRTGIFDEQFF. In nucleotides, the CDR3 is TGTGCCAGCACCCCTACCAGGACAGGGATATTCGATGAGCAGTTCTTC.